The 6 T cell receptor beta chains reported below all come from one sample, sequenced in a study of CD8+ T cells in alopecia areata. RNA was isolated and reverse transcribed to cDNA, the sequencing template. Here immunoSEQ multiplex PCR was the method, and the copy in TCRdb shows in-frame clones only, minus some. The sample lists roughly 140,000 clones, roughly 60% occurring once. Specimen: CD8+ T cells sorted from blood. All receptors come from a human donor in good health.

This clone was seen a few times. J is TRBJ2-1 and V is TRBV6-5, with D possibly matching TRBD1 (5 bases). V lost 0 bases and J 10 bases, leaving 10 bases between the germline ends. From germline, CDR1 is MNHEY and CDR2 SVGAGI. This CDR3 contains 13 residues. The CDR3 region has the DNA TGTGCCAGCAGTTACTCGACCGGACAAGAGCAGTTCTTC. This gives the protein CASSYSTGQEQFF.

The genes are TRBV4-1 and TRBJ2-2; TRBD2 aligns across 9 bases. CDR3 length equals 17 residues. V was clipped by 1 base and J by 6 bases; unmatched bases: 9. Germline loops: CDR1 MGHRA, CDR2 YSYEKL. This CDR3 reads CASSQVDSGSGAGELFF. DNA of the CDR3: TGCGCCAGCAGCCAAGTGGATAGCGGGAGTGGCGCCGGGGAGCTGTTTTTT.

V and J are TRBV9 and TRBJ2-2; D possibly uses TRBD1 or TRBD2 (6 bases each). The ends were cut back, 4 bases at V and 8 bases at J, with 15 bases in the middle. Germline CDR1 reads SGDLS; CDR2 reads YYNGEE. The CDR3 has 14 amino acids. This CDR3 is CASSPPGAVGELFF. CDR3 nucleotides: TGTGCCAGCAGCCCTCCGGGGGCGGTTGGGGAGCTGTTTTTT.

The chain recombines TRBV30 with TRBJ1-3, with unresolved D. Trimming removed 4 bases at V and 0 bases at J, with 10 bases between. This CDR3 has 14 residues. CDR1 and CDR2 from the germline V gene are GTSNPN and SVGIG (reference sequence). CDR3 DNA: TGTGCCTGGACTGGGTTCCTCTCTGGAAACACCATATATTTT. Amino acid sequence: CAWTGFLSGNTIYF.

This clone was observed once. The chain links TRBV9 to TRBJ2-7; TRBD2 aligns across 8 bases. Germline CDR1 and CDR2: SGDLS and YYNGEE. V shed 0 bases and J 4 bases; nucleotides not matched to a gene: 6. The CDR3 is 15 residues long. CDR3 DNA: TGTGCCAGCAGCGTAGGAACTAGCGGACTTTACGAGCAGTACTTC. It encodes CASSVGTSGLYEQYF.

The chain joins TRBV9 to TRBJ2-3; 8 bases line up with TRBD2. Germline V CDR1 and CDR2: SGDLS, YYNGEE. The CDR3 has 16 residues. With 4 bases clipped from V and 4 bases from J, the junction kept 11 bases outside the gene matches. The CDR3 region has the DNA TGTGCCAGCAGCCCGACAGCGGGAGTTTTGCCAGATACGCAGTATTTT. Its translation: CASSPTAGVLPDTQYF.